Reported below is one TCR beta chain. The clone's antigen remains unknown. No base qualities exist here, and no much larger clone lies one base off it. The library came from PCR. Sequencing instrument: Illumina HiSeq 2500. TCR library preparation used molecular barcoding, with unique molecular identifiers applied to normalize quantification of the TCRbeta repertoire. TCRdb reprocessed the public reads (quality trimming at Q25 with fastp, clone calling with MiXCR) and kept in-frame beta chains. Each CDR3 protein appears once, grouped with its most common genes and DNA. In all, the sample holds fewer than 1 million distinct CDR3 sequences, and around 15% of those were seen once. Just under 5% of the sample rests with the top ten. This sample is drawn from a study of T-cell reconstitution after alpha-beta-depleted transplantation in children (dated by TCRdb to the mid-2010s). Study-wide context: Using TCR repertoire profiling, the study followed T-cell immune reconstitution in a quantitative way in children after TCRalphabeta/CD19-depleted allogeneic hematopoietic cell transplantation.

Findings and caveats that apply to the study as a whole: About two months after transplant, the apparently early recovery of alphabetaT-cell counts reportedly depended on just several hundred clones that had expanded rapidly and came from non-depleted graft cells. In some patients, the high TCRbeta diversity seen at day 60 was put down to recipient T cells and intrathymic progenitors that had survived conditioning. Over the following months the frequencies of hyperexpanded clones went down, and after one year T-cell counts and TCRbeta diversity were mostly credited to newly produced T cells.

Interpreted using the paper, the treatment or condition label stands for: allogeneic hematopoietic cell transplantation with graft depleted of TCRalphabeta T cells and CD19 B cells. The transplant recipients were children given TCRalphabeta/CD19-depleted allogeneic hematopoietic cell grafts. The germline V gene (reference sequence) gives CDR1 as SEHNR and CDR2 as FQNEAQ. Taken from cysteine to phenylalanine, the CDR3 has 13 residues. Only the CDR3 part of the read is kept: 39 bases, read in frame from the first base. The V and J ends are trimmed by 3 bases and 6 bases, leaving 11 bases between them.

Here the sequenced sample was PBMCs, mostly from graft donor cells, taken 360 days after TCRalphabeta/CD19-depleted stem cell transplant. The chain links TRBV7-9 with TRBJ1-1; the D gene assignment is ambiguous. The source of this sequence is a male patient aged 5 to 17 who had a stem cell transplant for acute lymphoblastic leukemia, so the T cells may come from the graft donor. The nucleotides are TGTGCCAGCAGCTTTCTCCTGCGGGCTGAAGCTTTCTTT. This is translated as CASSFLLRAEAFF.